The next 24 T cell receptor beta chains were all read from a single sample in a study of T cell responses to AZD1222 COVID-19 vaccine (dated by TCRdb to the early 2020s). The meaning of the sample's time point label: baseline before first vaccination. Library creation used the immunoSEQ multiplex PCR assay. Held by TCRdb, this immuneACCESS table contains in-frame sequences only and omits some clones. Under half of the omission traces to an unresolved V gene where checked; the cause of the rest is unknown. The sample table contains 65,000 to 85,000 clones; only one count was recorded for around nine tenths of them. Jointly, the top ten make up 5.2% of the sample. Sequencing was performed on peripheral blood, taken on day 0 of AZD1222 vaccination. Receptors were obtained from an adult in good health.

The chain couples TRBV7-2 to TRBJ2-2; D is unclear. CDR1 and CDR2 (germline): SGHTA, FQGNSA. The CDR3 is made up of 14 amino acids. Trimming shortened V by 0 bases and J by 5 bases, and 7 bases separated the two germline ends. Here the CDR3 DNA reads TGTGCCAGCAGCTTAGCGGGTCGGACCGGGGAGCTGTTTTTT. As protein: CASSLAGRTGELFF. The whole variable domain, filled in from reference TRBV7-2 and TRBJ2-2, reads GAGVSQSPSNKVTEKGKDVELRCDPISGHTALYWYRQSLGQGLEFLIYFQGNSAPDKSGLPSDRFSAERTGGSVSTLTIQRTQQEDSAVYLCASSLAGRTGELFFGEGSRLTVL.

The CDR3 DNA is TGTGCCAGTAGTATCACTAGTTCCAATGAGCAGTTCTTC. Its translation: CASSITSSNEQFF. The V call is TRBV19, the J call TRBJ2-1, with D tentatively TRBD2 (5 bases). Trimming shortened V by 3 bases and J by 6 bases, and 9 bases separated the two germline ends. The CDR3 is made up of 13 amino acids. CDR1 and CDR2 (germline): LNHDA, SQIVND (reference sequence).

The chain couples TRBV27 to TRBJ1-2; no firm D call. The CDR3 covers 13 residues. Trimming left V 2 bases short and J 2 bases short, with 6 bases between. Germline CDR1 MNHEY, CDR2 SMNVEV (reference sequence). The CDR3 nucleotides are TGTGCCAGCAGTTTAGCGGGGAACTATGGCTACACCTTC. This codes for CASSLAGNYGYTF.

This clone has just a few counts. Its ends do not fully match the called genes, so a read error is possible. The chain combines TRBV2 with TRBJ1-6; D is unresolved. This CDR3 contains 14 residues. Germline V CDR1 and CDR2: SNHLY, FYNNEI. CDR3 protein: CASSDVAANSPHHF. CDR3 DNA sequence: TGTGCCAGCAGTGATGTGGCAGCGAATTCACCCCACCACTTT.

V gene TRBV15 combines with J gene TRBJ1-5, with 8 bases fitting TRBD1. Unmatched junction bases numbered 9, after V lost 4 bases and J lost 4 bases. The CDR3 consists of 16 residues. The germline CDR1 and CDR2 sequences are LNHNV and YYDKDF (reference sequence). The CDR3 sequence: CATSNLRGLRNQPQHF. The CDR3 nucleotides are TGTGCCACCAGCAACCTCAGGGGGCTTCGAAATCAGCCCCAGCATTTT.

J is TRBJ2-7 and V is TRBV28, with 7 bases lining up with TRBD2. The V gene's germline CDR1 is MDHEN and CDR2 SYDVKM. CDR3 length: 17 residues. V trimming: 5 bases; J trimming: 0 bases; junction bases outside the gene matches: 13. This CDR3 is CASSPFGAGDLSYEQYF. The CDR3, as DNA: TGTGCCAGCAGTCCATTCGGTGCGGGGGACCTCTCCTACGAGCAGTACTTC.

The J gene is TRBJ1-1, the V gene TRBV2; D not resolved. This CDR3 comprises 14 residues. V was shortened by 0 bases and J by 6 bases, with 11 bases between the two germline ends. CDR1 and CDR2 from the germline V gene are SNHLY and FYNNEI. The CDR3 nucleotides read TGTGCCAGCAGTGAAGCACGGGGAACCCCTGAAGCTTTCTTT. Translated, it gives CASSEARGTPEAFF.

This clone was counted once. The V gene is TRBV19, the J gene TRBJ1-6; 7 positions match TRBD1. Germline trimming cut 4 bases from V and 8 bases from J; bases unmatched to any gene: 14. Germline values: CDR1 LNHDA, CDR2 SQIVND (reference sequence). This CDR3 has 17 residues. The CDR3 DNA is TGTGCCAGTAGTAGGGGTTTAAAGGGGGCAACAGATTCACCCCTCCACTTT. This encodes CASSRGLKGATDSPLHF. The whole variable domain, filled in from reference TRBV19 and TRBJ1-6, reads DGGITQSPKYLFRKEGQNVTLSCEQNLNHDAMYWYRQDPGQGLRLIYYSQIVNDFQKGDIAEGYSVSREKKESFPLTVTSAQKNPTAFYLCASSRGLKGATDSPLHFGNGTRLTVT.

The J gene is TRBJ2-4, the V gene TRBV23-1; D perhaps matches TRBD1 (6 bases). TRBV23-1 is annotated as an ORF whose role is uncertain. The CDR3 sequence is 13 residues long. V lost 4 bases, J lost 7 bases, and 11 bases lay in between. CDR3 loop: CASSPDQGNIQYF. DNA of the CDR3: TGCGCCAGCAGTCCTGACCAGGGGAACATTCAGTACTTC.

The chain recombines TRBV5-4 with TRBJ2-1, with 7 nucleotides matching TRBD1. Unmatched junction bases numbered 5, after V lost 1 base and J lost 7 bases. The V gene's germline CDR1 is SGHNT and CDR2 YYREEE (reference sequence). The CDR3 is made up of 14 amino acids. CDR3 region: CASSLKQGNNEQFF. The CDR3 nucleotides are TGTGCCAGCAGCTTGAAACAGGGGAATAATGAGCAGTTCTTC.

This chain uses TRBV6-5 with TRBJ2-1; TRBD1 matches 7 bases. CDR1 is MNHEY and CDR2 is SVGAGI in the germline V gene. With V trimmed by 2 bases and J by 7 bases, 8 bases remained unmatched. This CDR3 has 15 amino acids. CDR3: CASSYPRATGNEQFF. DNA for the CDR3: TGTGCCAGCAGTTACCCTCGGGCGACAGGGAATGAGCAGTTCTTC.

This chain connects TRBV7-2 to TRBJ1-3, with a possible D match to TRBD1 (6 bases). V was clipped by 5 bases and J by 5 bases, with 16 bases between them. Looked up from germline, CDR1 is SGHTA and CDR2 is FQGNSA. The CDR3 loop spans 15 amino acids. The CDR3 loop is CASSPRDIGRNTIYF. The CDR3 DNA reads TGTGCCAGCAGCCCCAGGGACATTGGAAGAAACACCATATATTTT.

The CDR3 sequence is CASSLPGGLDGEQFF. The CDR3 DNA sequence: TGTGCCAGCAGTTTGCCGGGGGGCCTGGACGGTGAGCAGTTCTTC. V gene TRBV28 combines with J gene TRBJ2-1; TRBD2 is a possible D gene (7 bases). The germline V gene encodes CDR1 MDHEN and CDR2 SYDVKM. This CDR3 is built from 15 residues. V lost 3 bases, J lost 9 bases, and 18 bases lay in between.

This clone was seen more than once but under ten times. A junction boundary mismatches the germline segment, possibly from a read error. The V and J genes are TRBV29-1 and TRBJ2-7; tentatively, D is TRBD2 (6 bases). The CDR3 has 13 amino acids. Germline CDR1 reads SQVTM; CDR2 reads ANQGSEA. CDR3 DNA: TGCAGCGTTGTCGTTTTGTCGGAGGGGTCCCTCCGCTTC. Protein sequence: CSVVVLSEGSLRF.

This clone was counted between two and nine times. The rearrangement joins TRBV5-6 to TRBJ1-1; D not certain. Trimming removed 3 bases from V and 5 bases from J, with 14 bases in between. Germline CDR1 SGHDT, CDR2 YYEEEE. This CDR3 comprises 14 residues. For the CDR3, the DNA is TGTGCCAGCAGCTCACAACTTGGTATAACTGAAGCTTTCTTT. Protein sequence: CASSSQLGITEAFF.

This rearrangement joins TRBV29-1 to TRBJ2-5, with a tentative D call TRBD1 (6 bases). CDR1 and CDR2 (germline): SQVTM, ANQGSEA. V was cut by 4 bases and J by 5 bases, with 11 bases left in between. This CDR3 has 12 amino acids. The CDR3 sequence is CSVGGGRETQYF. Here the CDR3 DNA reads TGCAGCGTTGGAGGGGGTCGGGAGACCCAGTACTTC. Full variable domain (missing parts from reference TRBV29-1 and TRBJ2-5): SAVISQKPSRDICQRGTSLTIQCQVDSQVTMMFWYRQQPGQSLTLIATANQGSEATYESGFVIDKFPISRPNLTFSTLTVSNMSPEDSSIYLCSVGGGRETQYFGPGTRLLVL.

The chain employs TRBV3-1 (or the pseudogene TRBV3-2) and TRBJ2-1, with 11 bases aligning to TRBD2. This CDR3 region has 14 residues. In germline, CDR1 is LGHDT, CDR2 YNNKEL (reference sequence). Unmatched junction bases numbered 6, after V lost 4 bases and J lost 10 bases. The CDR3 loop is CASSRSGGAKEQFF. CDR3 bases: TGTGCCAGCAGCCGTAGCGGGGGGGCCAAGGAGCAGTTCTTC.

This chain joins TRBV3-1 (or the pseudogene TRBV3-2) and TRBJ1-1; D not resolved. The ends were cut back, 1 base at V and 9 bases at J, with 9 bases in the middle. The CDR3 runs to 12 residues. In germline, CDR1 is LGHDT, CDR2 YNNKEL (reference sequence). CDR3: CASSQGGEKAFF. Here the CDR3 DNA reads TGTGCCAGCAGCCAAGGGGGAGAGAAAGCTTTCTTT.

This clone came up once. One junction end does not reproduce the germline sequence, and a read error may be involved. The chain links TRBV6-5 to TRBJ1-1, with a weak D call TRBD1 (6 bases). This CDR3 is built from 12 residues. The germline gives CDR1 MNHEY, CDR2 SVGAGI. This CDR3 is CASRGEGGPGVW. CDR3 DNA: TGTGCCAGCAGGGGAGAAGGGGGACCCGGTGTATGG.

V gene TRBV10-2 combines with J gene TRBJ2-7, with D possibly being TRBD2 (6 bases). Germline assignment: CDR1 WSHSY and CDR2 SAAADI. This CDR3 region has 14 residues. V lost 3 bases, J lost 2 bases, and 11 bases lay in between. The CDR3 spells CASSEWDFPYEQYF. The CDR3 coding sequence is TGCGCCAGCAGTGAATGGGACTTCCCCTACGAGCAGTACTTC.

The gene calls are TRBV5-1 and TRBJ2-3; 10 positions agree with TRBD1. Germline assignment: CDR1 SGHRS and CDR2 YFSETQ. This CDR3 spans 14 amino acids. V lost 2 bases to trimming and J lost 5 bases; unmatched junction nucleotides: 2. As DNA, the CDR3 is TGCGCCAGCAGCTTCCGGACAGGGGGAGATACGCAGTATTTT. Translating it yields CASSFRTGGDTQYF.

This clone was observed a handful of times. The chain carries TRBV27 and TRBJ1-5, with D unresolved. V was clipped by 5 bases and J by 1 base, with 12 bases between them. This CDR3 comprises 15 residues. Germline loops: CDR1 MNHEY, CDR2 SMNVEV (reference sequence). CDR3 amino acids: CASSAQEYSNQPQHF. The CDR3 region has the DNA TGTGCCAGCAGTGCCCAGGAGTACAGCAATCAGCCCCAGCATTTT.

The chain joins TRBV28 to TRBJ1-4; TRBD1 matches 12 bases. V shed 6 bases and J 11 bases; nucleotides not matched to a gene: 13. This CDR3 contains 16 residues. Looked up from germline, CDR1 is MDHEN and CDR2 is SYDVKM. The CDR3 coding sequence is TGTGCCAGCAGCCCCGCACCGGGACAGGGGGCTAGCAAACTGTTTTTT. Its protein is CASSPAPGQGASKLFF. The full variable domain, its missing parts supplied by reference TRBV28 and TRBJ1-4, is DVKVTQSSRYLVKRTGEKVFLECVQDMDHENMFWYRQDPGLGLRLIYFSYDVKMKEKGDIPEGYSVSREKKERFSLILESASTNQTSMYLCASSPAPGQGASKLFFGSGTQLSVL.

The chain has TRBV11-3 and TRBJ2-1, with 9 bases lining up with TRBD1. Germline V lookup: CDR1 SGHNT, CDR2 YENEEA. The CDR3 totals 15 residues. Losses at the gene ends were 5 bases for V and 3 bases for J; bases not matched to a gene: 5. In DNA, the CDR3 is TGTGCCAGCAGCCAAAGACAGGGGGTCTACAATGAGCAGTTCTTC. Translation: CASSQRQGVYNEQFF. The complete variable domain, with remaining parts taken from reference TRBV11-3 and TRBJ2-1, reads EAGVVQSPRYKIIEKKQPVAFWCNPISGHNTLYWYLQNLGQGPELLIRYENEEAVDDSQLPKDRFSAERLKGVDSTLKIQPAELGDSAVYLCASSQRQGVYNEQFFGPGTRLTVL.